Presented here are 10 T cell receptor beta chains from one specimen sequenced in a study of identifying expanded T cells in peripheral blood. Produced via immunoSEQ multiplex PCR; TCRdb's table is partial and in-frame only. This table has around 91,000 clones, about 87% appearing once. What was sequenced was blood. These receptors were collected from a person between 18 and 75 years old in good health.

The chain recombines TRBV28 with TRBJ2-7; D perhaps matches TRBD2 (7 bases). This CDR3 is 15 amino acids long. Germline lookup yields CDR1 MDHEN and CDR2 SYDVKM. The V and J ends lost 5 bases and 3 bases respectively, with 17 bases between them. Written as DNA, the CDR3 is TGTGCCAGCAGTCCCTTGGGGGGGGGCGACTACGAGCAGTACTTC. Translated, it gives CASSPLGGGDYEQYF.

The CDR3 reads CASSLADVGERGNTGELFF. CDR3 nucleotides: TGTGCCAGCAGCTTAGCGGACGTGGGTGAAAGAGGAAACACCGGGGAGCTGTTTTTT. The chain has TRBV11-2 and TRBJ2-2; D unclear. CDR3 length: 19 amino acids. V was cut by 1 base and J by 2 bases, with 20 bases left in between. The germline CDR1 and CDR2 sequences are SGHAT and FQNNGV.

CDR3 nucleotides: TGTGCCAGCAGCTCCCTCCTGGACAGGTATGCCTCTGGGGCCAACGTCCTGACTTTC. Protein: CASSSLLDRYASGANVLTF. V usage is TRBV27 and J usage is TRBJ2-6, with TRBD1 matching over 7 bases. Germline lookup yields CDR1 MNHEY and CDR2 SMNVEV (reference sequence). V shed 6 bases and J 0 bases; nucleotides not matched to a gene: 14. This CDR3 is 19 amino acids long.

This chain links TRBV4-2 with TRBJ2-5, with D possibly TRBD1 on 7 matching bases. CDR1 is LGHNA, CDR2 YNFKEQ, per germline. The CDR3 runs 16 residues. Between the trimmed V and J ends, which lost 1 base and 5 bases, there was a span of 17 bases. CDR3: CASSQGRGRLGETQYF. CDR3 sequence (DNA): TGTGCCAGCAGCCAAGGGAGGGGGCGGCTCGGTGAGACCCAGTACTTC.

This clone came up a few times. CDR3 residues: CASSAGGGTEAFF. As DNA, the CDR3 is TGTGCCAGCAGCGCAGGGGGAGGAACTGAAGCTTTCTTT. V and J are TRBV7-7 and TRBJ1-1; 7 bases line up with TRBD1. Germline V lookup: CDR1 SSHAT, CDR2 FNYEAQ (reference sequence). After removal of 5 bases from V and 5 bases from J, the junction contained 5 bases not matched to a gene. The CDR3 extends over 13 amino acids.

This clone was recorded only once. The chain joins TRBV5-1 to TRBJ1-2; 9 bases agree with TRBD1. With 3 bases clipped from V and 1 base from J, the junction kept 10 bases outside the gene matches. The CDR3 extends over 17 amino acids. Looked up from germline, CDR1 is SGHRS and CDR2 is YFSETQ. CDR3 in amino acids: CASSSGTGIGNNYGYTF. The CDR3 coding sequence is TGCGCCAGCAGCTCGGGGACAGGGATAGGTAATAACTATGGCTACACCTTC.

This chain uses TRBV7-2 with TRBJ2-1; D may be TRBD2 (5 bases). This CDR3 spans 12 amino acids. The germline gives CDR1 SGHTA, CDR2 FQGNSA. The ends were cut back, 5 bases at V and 7 bases at J, with 9 bases in the middle. CDR3 coding DNA: TGTGCCAGCAGCCCTAGCCGTAATGAGCAGTTCTTC. This sequence encodes CASSPSRNEQFF.

This clone appeared a single time. J is TRBJ1-5 and V is TRBV21-1; whether TRBD1, the table's D call, matches the DNA was not checked. TRBV21-1 has pseudogene status. The CDR3 totals 18 residues. The CDR3 DNA reads TGTGCCAGCAGCAAAGTTCGGACAGTAGAATGGGTCAATCAGCCCCAGCATTTT. Translation: CASSKVRTVEWVNQPQHF.

V gene TRBV18 combines with J gene TRBJ2-3, with D perhaps matching TRBD1 or TRBD2 (6 bases each). The CDR3 has 15 amino acids. Trimming took 6 bases from V and 4 from J, leaving 17 bases between them. Germline CDR1 is KGHSH and CDR2 is LQKENI. The CDR3 nucleotides read TGTGCCAGCTCGCCCTATGAGGGGGAGGCAGATACGCAGTATTTT. It is translated as CASSPYEGEADTQYF.

The V call is TRBV23-1, the J call TRBJ2-1, with TRBD1 matching over 8 bases. TRBV23-1 is assigned to the ORF class and has an uncertain function. The V and J ends lost 0 bases and 3 bases, in that order; junction bases with no gene match: 7. This CDR3 spans 17 amino acids. The DNA of the CDR3 is TGCGCCAGCAGTCAATCTTGGGTACAGGGGGTCTACAATGAGCAGTTCTTC. Protein product: CASSQSWVQGVYNEQFF.